The 23 T cell receptor beta chains below come from one sample, sequenced in a study of tumor and adjacent non-tumor tissue in lung cancer. The library came from three nested PCR rounds adapted from ARM-PCR protocols. In TCRdb, the multiplex PCR reads were re-called with MiXCR into one record per CDR3 protein. Among tens of thousands of distinct CDR3 sequences listed, around two thirds were seen once. RNA was extracted from bulk tissue without any cell sorting. More than 3 cm separated this lung sample from the edge of the tumor. Material: distant non-tumor lung tissue. The receptors were sampled from an older man with non-small cell lung cancer.

A note on this clonotype: Mismatch with germline at one junction end may stem from a read error. V gene TRBV28 combines with J gene TRBJ2-2; a possible D gene is TRBD2 (5 bases). The CDR3 runs to 15 residues. Germline loops: CDR1 MDHEN, CDR2 SYDVKM. The CDR3 DNA sequence: TGTACCAGCAGTATCCCCGGGACGAACACCGGGGAGCTGTTTTTT. Translated: CTSSIPGTNTGELFF.

The chain couples TRBV20-1 to TRBJ1-5, with D tentatively TRBD1 (6 bases). Trimming left V 6 bases short and J 2 bases short, with 17 bases between. The germline CDR1 and CDR2 sequences are DFQATT and SNEGSKA (reference sequence). The CDR3 has 15 residues. CDR3 sequence (DNA): TGCAGTGCCCTACTGATGGGGGCGGGCAATCAGCCCCAGCATTTT. Encoded protein: CSALLMGAGNQPQHF.

The V gene is TRBV4-1, the J gene TRBJ1-5; D might be TRBD1 (5 bases). There are 13 residues in the CDR3. V lost 7 bases, J lost 6 bases, and 13 bases lay in between. Germline V gene lookup returns CDR1 MGHRA and CDR2 YSYEKL. The DNA for the CDR3 is TGCGCCAGCAACCAGACAGCGAGTCAGCCCCAGCATTTT. This encodes CASNQTASQPQHF.

In this sample, this clonotype turned up once. Mismatch with germline at one junction end may stem from a read error. The chain recombines TRBV28 with TRBJ2-1, with no clear D. Germline V gene lookup returns CDR1 MDHEN and CDR2 SYDVKM. The CDR3 runs 14 residues. The DNA for the CDR3 is TGTGCCAGGAGTTACCGATCCTTGAACAATGAGCAATTCTTC. Translating gives CARSYRSLNNEQFF.

Only a few counts were recorded for this clonotype. A single base separates this from a much larger clone, so it may be a read error. Lacking the conserved final phenylalanine or tryptophan, this CDR3 likely reflects a read error. The DNA for the CDR3 is TGTGCCAGCAGTCCGGTAGCGGGAGGGAGGGCTACGCAGTATTCT. Protein product: CASSPVAGGRATQYS. V usage is TRBV6-5 and J usage is TRBJ2-3, with 11 bases identical to TRBD2. The CDR3 has 15 amino acids. CDR1 and CDR2 from the germline V gene are MNHEY and SVGAGI. The J segment lost 8 bases and the V segment lost 5 bases, leaving 9 bases of the junction unmatched.

A single count supports this clonotype. Written as DNA, the CDR3 is TGTGCCAGCAGTCGGAGAGGAGTTAGCAATCAGCCCCAGCATTTT. Translating gives CASSRRGVSNQPQHF. The gene calls are TRBV6-6 and TRBJ1-5; D is uncertain. The V and J ends lost 5 bases and 0 bases respectively, with 11 bases between them. The CDR3 length is 15 residues. CDR1 is MNHNY, CDR2 SVGAGI, per germline (reference sequence).

As concerns this clonotype: This could be a read error, since a much larger clone is one nucleotide away. This chain joins TRBV4-1 and TRBJ2-3, with D possibly TRBD2 on 5 matching bases. Germline CDR1 reads MGHRA; CDR2 reads YSYEKL. The CDR3 is 14 amino acids. Between the trimmed V and J ends, which lost 7 bases and 5 bases, there was a span of 16 bases. In DNA form, the CDR3 reads TGCGCCAGCAACGGAGAGGGTGGCGGAGATACGCAGTATTTT. This encodes CASNGEGGGDTQYF.

Details on this clonotype: This CDR3 is missing its conserved last phenylalanine or tryptophan, likely due to a read error. The chain has TRBV11-2 and TRBJ2-5; possibly TRBD2 for D (5 bases). This CDR3 is built from 16 residues. With 0 bases removed from V and 2 bases from J, the gap between germline ends came to 13 bases. Germline-derived CDR1 and CDR2 are SGHAT and FQNNGV. The CDR3 region has the DNA TGTGCCAGCAGCTTAGATGGTGCTAGCCTTCAAGAGACCCAGTACTCC. Translating gives CASSLDGASLQETQYS.

This clonotype was detected a few times. This may arise from a read error, as a much more abundant clone is one base away. CDR3 bases: TGTACCAGCAGTTCAGGACAGGAAGAGACCCAGTACTTC. Translating gives CTSSSGQEETQYF. This chain connects TRBV6-5 to TRBJ2-5; 7 bases map to TRBD1. The CDR3 runs to 13 residues. Germline lookup yields CDR1 MNHEY and CDR2 SVGAGI.

This clonotype appeared a single time. A much larger clone lies one base from this, so it may be a read error. The conserved final phenylalanine or tryptophan is absent from the CDR3, which likely points to a read error. The chain combines TRBV5-1 with TRBJ1-6; 8 nucleotides match TRBD1. The V segment lost 7 bases and the J segment 7 bases; nucleotides outside the gene matches: 7. Germline CDR1 and CDR2: SGHRS and YFSETQ. The CDR3 sequence is 14 residues long. CDR3 in DNA: TGCGCCAGCCAGACGGACAGGGCGAATTCACCCCTCCACCTT. Protein product: CASQTDRANSPLHL.

This clonotype has at least ten counts. This chain uses TRBV28 with TRBJ2-7; 8 bases line up with TRBD2. V lost 6 bases, J lost 2 bases, and 6 bases stayed unmatched. This CDR3 comprises 14 residues. CDR1 and CDR2 from the germline V gene are MDHEN and SYDVKM. As DNA, the CDR3 is TGTGCCAGCAGGGCGGGAGGTAGGCCCTACGAGCAGTACTTC. Translated: CASRAGGRPYEQYF.

Turning to this clonotype: A much larger clone lies one base from this, so it may be a read error. The chain combines TRBV6-6 with TRBJ1-4; no reliable D call. The CDR3 is made up of 14 amino acids. V was trimmed by 10 bases and J by 9 bases, leaving 21 bases between them. CDR1 is MNHNY, CDR2 SVGAGI, per germline (reference sequence). CDR3 sequence: CATAAAPGNKKLFF. CDR3 bases: TGTGCCACCGCGGCGGCCCCGGGCAATAAAAAACTGTTTTTT.

Note on this clonotype: This may be a read error: a much more frequent sequence differs by one nucleotide. J is TRBJ2-7 and V is TRBV20-1; tentatively, D is TRBD1 (6 bases). The V end lost 7 bases, the J end lost 3 bases, and 22 bases lay between the germline ends. Germline V gene data show CDR1 as DFQATT and CDR2 as SNEGSKA (reference sequence). The CDR3 sequence is 15 residues long. CDR3 coding DNA: TGCAGTGGGCAAACTTGGACAGCCTTTTTCTACGAGCAGTACTTC. It codes for CSGQTWTAFFYEQYF.

Of note for this clonotype: One junction end disagrees with the germline gene, perhaps due to a read error. The chain employs TRBV12-3 or TRBV12-4 and TRBJ1-5; D is undetermined. The CDR3 contains 15 residues. CDR3 DNA sequence: TGTGCCCGCATGCTGCAGACCAACGGGAATCAGCTCCAGCATTTT. Its protein is CARMLQTNGNQLQHF.

This clonotype showed up many times. The chain carries TRBV28 and TRBJ1-6, with unresolved D. V lost 3 bases and J lost 7, with 4 bases in between. Germline CDR1 MDHEN, CDR2 SYDVKM. The CDR3 has 12 residues. This chain's CDR3 is CASSLVNSPLHF. As DNA, the CDR3 is TGTGCCAGCAGTTTGGTAAATTCACCCCTCCACTTT. Together with reference TRBV28 and TRBJ1-6, the CDR3 gives the full variable domain: DVKVTQSSRYLVKRTGEKVFLECVQDMDHENMFWYRQDPGLGLRLIYFSYDVKMKEKGDIPEGYSVSREKKERFSLILESASTNQTSMYLCASSLVNSPLHFGNGTRLTVT.

With regard to this clonotype: A read error is possible here, since a much larger clone lies one base away. The V gene is TRBV20-1, the J gene TRBJ1-2; D possibly corresponds to TRBD1 (5 bases). The CDR3 runs 14 residues. V lost 2 bases to trimming and J lost 5 bases, with 15 bases between them. Germline CDR1 is DFQATT and CDR2 is SNEGSKA (reference sequence). The CDR3 DNA sequence: TGCAGTGCTAGACCTCCGGGACGGGGTTATGGCTACACCTTC. Protein sequence: CSARPPGRGYGYTF.

A note on this clonotype: A read error may produce the germline difference seen at one junction end. The chain is built from TRBV6-2 or TRBV6-3 and TRBJ1-5, with D uncertain. Germline V gene lookup returns CDR1 MNHEY and CDR2 SVGEGT. The CDR3 sequence is 14 residues long. The CDR3 is CASSRAGSNQPPHF. The CDR3 nucleotides read TGTGCCAGCAGTAGGGCAGGCAGTAATCAGCCCCCGCATTTT.

The chain joins TRBV5-4 to TRBJ2-1; 15 bases line up with TRBD2. CDR1 is SGHNT, CDR2 YYREEE, per germline (reference sequence). The CDR3 has 15 amino acids. The V segment lost 4 bases and the J segment 6 bases; nucleotides outside the gene matches: 2. The CDR3 DNA follows: TGTGCCAGCAGCCCGGGACTAGCGGGGGGCAATGAGCAGTTCTTC. Its translation: CASSPGLAGGNEQFF.

This clonotype was observed a few times. A much larger clone lies a single base off, so this may be a read error. This is likely a read error, given that the CDR3 carries no conserved phenylalanine or tryptophan at its end. This chain joins TRBV20-1 and TRBJ1-5, with TRBD1 matching over 10 bases. Germline assignment: CDR1 DFQATT and CDR2 SNEGSKA (reference sequence). The CDR3 extends over 15 amino acids. V lost 3 bases and J lost 4; bases outside the gene matches: 6. The CDR3 spells CSARKTGGRNQPQHS. In nucleotides, the CDR3 is TGCAGTGCTAGGAAGACAGGGGGCCGGAATCAGCCCCAGCATTCT.

On this clonotype itself: A much larger clone differs from this one at a single base, so this may be a read error. No conserved phenylalanine or tryptophan is present at the end of the CDR3, so a read error is the likely explanation. V usage is TRBV5-4 and J usage is TRBJ1-1; D is uncertain. V was pared by 4 bases and J by 3 bases, with 16 bases between. The CDR3 has 15 amino acids. Looked up from germline, CDR1 is SGHNT and CDR2 is YYREEE (reference sequence). The DNA of the CDR3 is TGTGCCAGCAGCCCCACAGAGGTGAGAGACACTGAAGCTTTCTTA. This translates into CASSPTEVRDTEAFL.

A note on this clonotype: Its ends do not fully match the called genes, so a read error is possible. The J gene is TRBJ1-5, the V gene TRBV29-1; TRBD1 is a possible D gene (5 bases). Per germline, CDR1 SQVTM and CDR2 ANQGSEA. CDR3 length equals 17 residues. CDR3 amino acids: CSVDIGTGGQSNQPLHF. For the CDR3, the DNA is TGCAGCGTAGACATCGGGACGGGGGGTCAGAGCAATCAGCCCCTGCATTTT.

This clonotype was seen repeatedly, ten times or more. This chain links TRBV11-2 with TRBJ2-1; TRBD2 aligns across 10 bases. Losses at the gene ends were 4 bases for V and 7 bases for J; bases not matched to a gene: 16. Looked up from germline, CDR1 is SGHAT and CDR2 is FQNNGV. CDR3 length: 18 amino acids. DNA for the CDR3: TGTGCCAGCAGCTACCGGCCGACCGGGACTAGCGAGAATAATGAGCAGTTCTTC. Translated: CASSYRPTGTSENNEQFF.

This clonotype was detected only once. The CDR3 end shows no conserved phenylalanine or tryptophan, and so a read error is likely. This sequence joins TRBV7-9 and TRBJ2-7; tentatively, D is TRBD1 (5 bases). Germline values: CDR1 SEHNR, CDR2 FQNEAQ (reference sequence). The length of the CDR3 is 14 residues. V shed 5 bases and J shed 5 bases, with 16 bases lying between them. CDR3 in amino acids: CASSTCQGLHEQYL. In DNA form, the CDR3 reads TGTGCCAGCAGCACATGCCAGGGTCTCCACGAGCAGTACTTA.